Presented here are 12 T cell receptor beta chains from one specimen sequenced in a study of cytomegalovirus exposure and HLA in healthy donors. PCR involved 60 Vbeta and 13 Jbeta primers. Here immunoSEQ multiplex PCR was the method, and the copy in TCRdb shows in-frame clones only, minus some. Here the sample spans approximately 160,000 clones, roughly 80% being singletons. Material for sequencing was PBMCs. These receptors were collected from a human donor in good health.

The V call is TRBV18, the J call TRBJ2-7; 11 bases fit TRBD2. The CDR3 consists of 14 residues. V dropped 3 bases and J dropped 4; count of bases not matched to a gene: 2. Germline CDR1 KGHSH, CDR2 LQKENI. CDR3 sequence reads: CASSPASGGYEQYF. CDR3 sequence (DNA): TGTGCCAGCTCACCGGCTAGCGGGGGGTACGAGCAGTACTTC.

The CDR3: CASSYGRGAAYNEQFF. In DNA form, the CDR3 reads TGTGCCAGCAGCTATGGACGGGGGGCCGCCTACAATGAGCAGTTCTTC. This chain uses TRBV5-4 with TRBJ2-1; D possibly corresponds to TRBD2 (7 bases). Germline V gives CDR1 SGHNT, CDR2 YYREEE (reference sequence). Trimming stripped 3 bases from V and 2 bases from J, with 15 bases between. The CDR3 is 16 residues long.

This chain connects TRBV7-9 to TRBJ2-7; perhaps TRBD1 as D (5 bases). The V end lost 6 bases, the J end lost 5 bases, and 26 bases lay between the germline ends. This CDR3 spans 17 amino acids. Germline values: CDR1 SEHNR, CDR2 FQNEAQ (reference sequence). The CDR3 nucleotides read TGTGCCAGCAGGTTCAACATGCCCCCCGTTAGGGGCAACGAGCAGTACTTC. Its translation is CASRFNMPPVRGNEQYF.

The chain is built from TRBV2 and TRBJ1-2; TRBD1 might be the D (5 bases). The V end was cut by 7 bases, the J end by 7 bases, with 16 bases between. Germline V gene sequence: CDR1 SNHLY, CDR2 FYNNEI. The CDR3 covers 13 residues. CDR3 in amino acids: CASIGGLLCGYTF. The CDR3 DNA reads as TGTGCCAGCATTGGGGGACTTTTGTGTGGCTACACCTTC.

V and J are TRBV19 and TRBJ2-2; maybe TRBD1 (6 bases). Germline-derived CDR1 and CDR2 are LNHDA and SQIVND (reference sequence). V was cut by 4 bases and J by 0 bases, with 9 bases left in between. The CDR3 length is 15 residues. The CDR3: CASSRQETNTGELFF. In DNA form, the CDR3 reads TGTGCCAGTAGTAGACAGGAGACGAACACCGGGGAGCTGTTTTTT.

The rearrangement uses TRBV2 and TRBJ2-7; D may be TRBD1 (6 bases). Germline V gene lookup returns CDR1 SNHLY and CDR2 FYNNEI. This CDR3 comprises 13 residues. The ends were cut back, 11 bases at V and 0 bases at J, with 14 bases in the middle. DNA of the CDR3: TGTGCCTTTCGGACAGTGGACTCCTACGAGCAGTACTTC. Its translation is CAFRTVDSYEQYF.

This clone came up a few times. The chain combines TRBV10-3 with TRBJ2-3, with D possibly matching TRBD1 (5 bases). The V gene lost 2 bases and the J gene lost 0 bases, with 9 bases spanning the gap. The CDR3 has 15 amino acids. Germline CDR1 and CDR2: ENHRY and SYGVKD. The CDR3 nucleotides read TGTGCCATCAGTGAGAGGACAACAAGCACAGATACGCAGTATTTT. This translates into CAISERTTSTDTQYF.

V usage is TRBV5-1 and J usage is TRBJ2-3, with 11 bases matching TRBD2. The CDR3 runs to 17 residues. Germline CDR1 reads SGHRS; CDR2 reads YFSETQ. V lost 0 bases to trimming and J lost 2 bases; unmatched junction nucleotides: 5. CDR3 DNA sequence: TGCGCCAGCAGCTTGGCATCTAGCGGGGGGCTCACAGATACGCAGTATTTT. Translation: CASSLASSGGLTDTQYF.

The chain combines TRBV27 with TRBJ2-7, with D tentatively TRBD2 (7 bases). Trimming stripped 6 bases from V and 3 bases from J, with 21 bases between. Germline values: CDR1 MNHEY, CDR2 SMNVEV (reference sequence). CDR3 length: 16 amino acids. The CDR3 nucleotides read TGTGCCAGCAGCATGGGGGGAGGGGGGGTCATCTACGAGCAGTACTTC. This encodes CASSMGGGGVIYEQYF.

V gene TRBV7-9 combines with J gene TRBJ1-2; 8 bases fit TRBD1. The junction had 12 bases not matched to a gene; V was cut back by 5 bases and J by 7 bases. CDR3 length equals 15 residues. Looked up from germline, CDR1 is SEHNR and CDR2 is FQNEAQ (reference sequence). The CDR3 region has the DNA TGTGCCAGCAGCGCGAACACACAGGGGGTCGGTGGCTACACCTTC. This encodes CASSANTQGVGGYTF.

The rearrangement joins TRBV4-2 to TRBJ1-6; D not certain. V dropped 1 base and J dropped 6 bases, with 10 bases sitting between them. Germline CDR1 and CDR2: LGHNA and YNFKEQ. The CDR3 spans 15 residues. The CDR3 is CASSQVGNGNSPLHF. The CDR3 coding sequence is TGTGCCAGCAGCCAAGTTGGTAACGGTAATTCACCCCTCCACTTT.

V and J are TRBV4-3 and TRBJ2-5, with 14 positions matching TRBD2. The V segment lost 0 bases and the J segment 3 bases; nucleotides outside the gene matches: 9. The CDR3 has 19 amino acids. Looked up from germline, CDR1 is LGHNA and CDR2 is YSLEER. CDR3 in amino acids: CASSQEFSTSGGAKETQYF. The CDR3 DNA is TGCGCCAGCAGCCAAGAGTTCTCGACTAGCGGGGGGGCGAAAGAGACCCAGTACTTC.